These T cell receptor beta chains were read from a single sample in a study of identifying expanded T cells in peripheral blood. Measured with immunoSEQ multiplex PCR; TCRdb has only the in-frame clones, and not every one. The table has 85,000 to 120,000 clones, approximately 89% seen once; the top ten hold over 12%. Specimen: blood. These receptors were collected from a person aged 18 to 70 in good health. The CDR3 runs from the conserved cysteine through the conserved F or W. The D gene is left open where the match is weak. Rows give clone size only sometimes, using once, few, many, or a class for an expanded clone.

D gene	V gene	J gene	clone size	CDR3 DNA	CDR3 protein
TRBD1	TRBV15	TRBJ1-2	few	TGTGCCACCAGCAGAGAATCGGGACAGAACTATGGCTACACCTTC	CATSRESGQNYGYTF
NA	TRBV27	TRBJ1-1	NA	TGTGCCAGCAGTTTTTATAACACAGGGAACACTGAAGCTTTCTTT	CASSFYNTGNTEAFF
NA	TRBV11-3	TRBJ2-7	once	TGTGCCAGCAGCTTAGGCCAGGTCGAGTACCCGGAGTACTTC	CASSLGQVEYPEYF
NA	TRBV5-1	TRBJ1-6	NA	TGCGCCAGCAGCTACTTTAAAGTGGATTCGAATTCACCCCTCCACTTT	CASSYFKVDSNSPLHF
NA	TRBV19	TRBJ2-1	NA	TGTGCCAGTAGTATTACAGTGTCGACCACCTACAATGAGCAGTTCTTC	CASSITVSTTYNEQFF
TRBD1	TRBV19	TRBJ1-1	NA	TGTGCCAGTAGCCCAACACAGGGGTGGGCTTTCTTT	CASSPTQGWAFF
TRBD2	TRBV29-1	TRBJ2-5	NA	TGCAGCGTTCTTCGCACTAGCGGGGGGCCCGGGGAGACCCAGTACTTC	CSVLRTSGGPGETQYF
NA	TRBV7-8	TRBJ1-1	once	TGTGCCAGCAGTTCCGGTGATGTCGGCACTGAAGCTTTCTTT	CASSSGDVGTEAFF
NA	TRBV18	TRBJ1-2	NA	TGTGCCAGCTCACGCGGGAGGGATTTGGTTGACTATGGCTACACCTTC	CASSRGRDLVDYGYTF
NA	TRBV5-1	TRBJ2-6	NA	TGCGCCAGCAGCTTGGCCCCCGTTGGGGCTGGGGCCAACGTCCTGACTTTC	CASSLAPVGAGANVLTF
TRBD2	TRBV9	TRBJ2-1	NA	TGTGCCAGCAGCGTCGGGCGGGGGTCCTACAATGAGCAGTTCTTC	CASSVGRGSYNEQFF
NA	TRBV5-5	TRBJ2-7	NA	TGTGCCAGCACCGGACTCACATACGAGCAGTACTTC	CASTGLTYEQYF
TRBD1	TRBV18	TRBJ1-4	NA	TGTGCCAGCTTACCAGGGGGCGGTGAAAAACTGTTTTTT	CASLPGGGEKLFF
NA	TRBV2	TRBJ2-5	once	TGTGCCAGCTCGTCGGGGTGGGAGACCCAGTACTTC	CASSSGWETQYF
NA	TRBV6-1	TRBJ2-6	once	TGTGCCAGCAGTGATGGGGACGGCTTATCTGGGGCCAACGTCCTGACTTTC	CASSDGDGLSGANVLTF
NA	TRBV2	TRBJ2-7	NA	TGTGCCAGCACCGAATCTACAGGGAGACAAACCTACGAGCAGTACTTC	CASTESTGRQTYEQYF